This TCR beta chain originates from a study of identical twins. This clonotype was detected ten times or more. TCRdb re-derived calls from the 5' RACE reads in MiXCR, one entry per CDR3 protein. The table lists approximately 700,000 distinct CDR3 sequences, less than 7% of them singletons. The receptor was isolated from a man in his late teens or twenties in good health. Sequencing was performed on naive T cells sorted from blood.

The CDR3 loop reads CASSWTEAKNIQYF. The CDR3 nucleotides read TGCGCCAGCAGCTGGACAGAAGCCAAAAACATTCAGTACTTC. The genes are TRBV5-1 and TRBJ2-4, with D tentatively TRBD1 (6 bases). CDR3 length equals 14 residues. V lost 3 bases to trimming and J lost 0 bases, with 7 bases between them. Germline-derived CDR1 and CDR2 are SGHRS and YFSETQ. The whole variable domain, remainder taken from reference TRBV5-1 and TRBJ2-4, is KAGVTQTPRYLIKTRGQQVTLSCSPISGHRSVSWYQQTPGQGLQFLFEYFSETQRNKGNFPGRFSGRQFSNSRSEMNVSTLELGDSALYLCASSWTEAKNIQYFGAGTRLSVL.